These 2 T cell receptor beta chains share one sample of origin, sequenced in a study of blood T cell repertoires in COVID-19. Assay used: immunoSEQ multiplex PCR; TCRdb lists only in-frame clones, some missing. The sample has about 140,000 clones; about 80% are singletons. What was sequenced was peripheral blood. These TCRs come from a woman aged 80 or over in a cohort sampled during active or convalescent COVID-19.

This chain joins TRBV5-1 and TRBJ2-7; 8 bases map to TRBD1. This CDR3 is built from 18 residues. The germline gives CDR1 SGHRS, CDR2 YFSETQ. After removal of 1 base from V and 3 bases from J, the junction contained 15 bases not matched to a gene. CDR3 region: CASSLSRGPFTPVYEQYF. The CDR3 nucleotides read TGCGCCAGCAGCTTGAGCAGGGGGCCCTTCACCCCCGTCTACGAGCAGTACTTC.

V is TRBV7-2 and J is TRBJ1-5, with a possible D match to TRBD1 (6 bases). CDR3 length: 16 amino acids. Looked up from germline, CDR1 is SGHTA and CDR2 is FQGNSA. V was trimmed by 5 bases and J by 7 bases, leaving 21 bases between them. In nucleotides, the CDR3 is TGTGCCAGCAGCCCCCAAAGGGGGAGCATGGGCCAGCCCCAGCATTTT. Translating it yields CASSPQRGSMGQPQHF.